The 6 T cell receptor beta chains below were found in one sample sequenced in a study of siplizumab effects on memory and regulatory T cells. Repertoires were generated with immunoSEQ multiplex PCR, while TCRdb's copy carries only in-frame clones and drops some. Of about 27,000 clones listed, 65% to 90% are singletons. What was sequenced was memory CD4+ T cells sorted from blood. The receptors here all came from a human donor in good health.

This rearrangement joins TRBV30 to TRBJ2-7; D is ambiguous. This CDR3 is built from 14 residues. The germline V gene has CDR1 GTSNPN and CDR2 SVGIG (reference sequence). Between the trimmed V and J ends, which lost 2 bases and 0 bases, there was a span of 11 bases. CDR3 amino acids: CAWSRPVHSYEQYF. Here the CDR3 DNA reads TGTGCCTGGAGTCGCCCCGTCCACTCCTACGAGCAGTACTTC. Complete variable domain (other parts from reference TRBV30 and TRBJ2-7): SQTIHQWPATLVQPVGSPLSLECTVEGTSNPNLYWYRQAAGRGLQLLFYSVGIGQISSEVPQNLSASRPQDRQFILSSKKLLLSDSGFYLCAWSRPVHSYEQYFGPGTRLTVT.

Sample share makes this clone medium-sized (0.01 to 0.1%). The chain has TRBV19 and TRBJ2-7; D is possibly TRBD2 (5 bases). Trimming shortened V by 9 bases and J by 3 bases, and 15 bases separated the two germline ends. There are 13 residues in the CDR3. Looked up from germline, CDR1 is LNHDA and CDR2 is SQIVND (reference sequence). The CDR3 sequence is CASGRGLIYEQYF. The CDR3 nucleotides are TGTGCCAGCGGACGCGGACTTATCTACGAGCAGTACTTC.

The chain recombines TRBV6-1 with TRBJ1-2, with a possible D match to TRBD1 (6 bases). CDR1 and CDR2 from the germline V gene are MNHNS and SASEGT. Trimming removed 4 bases from V and 5 bases from J, with 17 bases in between. The CDR3 spans 15 residues. CDR3 DNA sequence: TGTGCCAGCAGTGGGACAGTGAGGGAGGTGTATGGCTACACCTTC. This sequence encodes CASSGTVREVYGYTF.

The chain recombines TRBV4-1 with TRBJ1-4, with D uncertain. With 0 bases removed from V and 8 bases from J, the gap between germline ends came to 16 bases. CDR3 length: 16 residues. The germline V gene has CDR1 MGHRA and CDR2 YSYEKL. The CDR3 protein is CASSQDLTLGSEKLFF. The CDR3 region has the DNA TGCGCCAGCAGCCAAGATCTCACCTTGGGGTCAGAAAAACTGTTTTTT.

The chain couples TRBV5-1 to TRBJ1-1; D perhaps matches TRBD1 (6 bases). The CDR3 covers 13 residues. Germline lookup yields CDR1 SGHRS and CDR2 YFSETQ. The V end was cut by 4 bases, the J end by 2 bases, with 9 bases between. CDR3 residues: CASSTQGNTEAFF. The CDR3 DNA reads TGCGCCAGCAGCACACAGGGAAACACTGAAGCTTTCTTT.

The genes are TRBV18 and TRBJ2-2; 7 nucleotides match TRBD1. This CDR3 region has 17 residues. The V gene end was trimmed by 1 base and the J gene end by 3 bases; junction bases not matched to a gene: 8. The V gene's germline CDR1 is KGHSH and CDR2 LQKENI. This CDR3 is CASSPRRGQTDTGELFF. Here the CDR3 DNA reads TGTGCCAGCTCACCACGAAGGGGACAGACCGACACCGGGGAGCTGTTTTTT.